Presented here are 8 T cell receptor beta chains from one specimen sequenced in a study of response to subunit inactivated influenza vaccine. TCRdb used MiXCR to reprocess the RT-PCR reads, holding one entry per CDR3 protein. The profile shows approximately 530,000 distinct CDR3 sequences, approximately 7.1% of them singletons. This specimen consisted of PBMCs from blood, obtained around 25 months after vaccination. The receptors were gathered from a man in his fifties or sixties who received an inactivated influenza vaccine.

The chain's CDR3 is CASSSSGGGVYEQYF. In nucleotides, the CDR3 is TGCGCCAGCAGCTCTAGCGGGGGAGGTGTTTACGAGCAGTACTTC. J is TRBJ2-7 and V is TRBV5-1; 10 bases agree with TRBD2. Germline loops: CDR1 SGHRS, CDR2 YFSETQ. Trimming at V came to 3 bases and at J to 4 bases, leaving 7 bases not matched to a gene. CDR3 length equals 15 residues.

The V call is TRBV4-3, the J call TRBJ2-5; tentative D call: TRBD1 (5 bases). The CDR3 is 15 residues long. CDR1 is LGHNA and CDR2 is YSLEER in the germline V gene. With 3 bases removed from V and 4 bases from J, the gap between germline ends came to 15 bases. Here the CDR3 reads CASSQVVGEGETQYF. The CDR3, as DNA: TGCGCCAGCAGCCAGGTGGTAGGGGAAGGAGAGACCCAGTACTTC.

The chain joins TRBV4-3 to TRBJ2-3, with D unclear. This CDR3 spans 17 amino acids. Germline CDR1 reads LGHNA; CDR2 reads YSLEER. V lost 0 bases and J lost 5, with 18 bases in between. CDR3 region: CASSQEFSSGLVDTQYF. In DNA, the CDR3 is TGCGCCAGCAGCCAAGAGTTTTCGTCTGGTCTGGTAGATACGCAGTATTTT.

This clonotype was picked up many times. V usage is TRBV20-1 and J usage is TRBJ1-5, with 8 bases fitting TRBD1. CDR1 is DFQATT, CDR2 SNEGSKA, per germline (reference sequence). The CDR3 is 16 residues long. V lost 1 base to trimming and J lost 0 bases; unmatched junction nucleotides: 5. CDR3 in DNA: TGCAGTGCTAGAGCGGCGACAGGGGTTAGCAATCAGCCCCAGCATTTT. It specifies CSARAATGVSNQPQHF.

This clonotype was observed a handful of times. This CDR3 reads CSASAIPEQYF. Written as DNA, the CDR3 is TGCAGTGCTAGCGCAATCCCCGAGCAGTACTTC. This rearrangement joins TRBV20-1 to TRBJ2-7; D is undetermined. Germline CDR1 reads DFQATT; CDR2 reads SNEGSKA (reference sequence). There are 11 residues in the CDR3. The ends were cut back, 3 bases at V and 6 bases at J, with 9 bases in the middle.

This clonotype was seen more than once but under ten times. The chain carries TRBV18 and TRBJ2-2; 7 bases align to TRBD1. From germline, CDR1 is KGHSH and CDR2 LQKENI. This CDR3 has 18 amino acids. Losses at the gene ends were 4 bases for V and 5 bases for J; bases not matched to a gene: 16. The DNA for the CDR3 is TGTGCCAGCTCACAAACCACTCCGGGACAGAGGCCGACCGGGGAGCTGTTTTTT. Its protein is CASSQTTPGQRPTGELFF. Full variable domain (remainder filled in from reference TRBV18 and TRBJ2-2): NAGVMQNPRHLVRRRGQEARLRCSPMKGHSHVYWYRQLPEEGLKFMVYLQKENIIDESGMPKERFSAEFPKEGPSILRIQQVVRGDSAAYFCASSQTTPGQRPTGELFFGEGSRLTVL.

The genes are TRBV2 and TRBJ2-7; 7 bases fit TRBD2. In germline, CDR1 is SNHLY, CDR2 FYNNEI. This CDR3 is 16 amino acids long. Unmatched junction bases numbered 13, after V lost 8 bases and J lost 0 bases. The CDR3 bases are TGTGCCAGCCGACAGACTCTAGCGGCAAGCTCCTACGAGCAGTACTTC. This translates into CASRQTLAASSYEQYF.

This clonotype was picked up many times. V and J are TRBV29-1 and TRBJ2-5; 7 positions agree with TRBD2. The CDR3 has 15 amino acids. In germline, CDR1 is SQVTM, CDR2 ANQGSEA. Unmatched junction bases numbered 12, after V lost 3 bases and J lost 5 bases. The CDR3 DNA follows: TGCAGCGTTGACGGGGAGGGGACGCTACGTGAGACCCAGTACTTC. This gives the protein CSVDGEGTLRETQYF.